Listed here are 21 T cell receptor beta chains from one sample, sequenced in a study of OX40 agonist ivuxolimab in advanced cancers. Profiled with immunoSEQ multiplex PCR; TCRdb holds only in-frame clones, not every one. This table has tens of thousands of clones, 75% to 90% appearing once. Source: CD4+ or CD8+ T cells sorted from blood, taken in a trial of the OX40 agonist ivuxolimab. These TCRs come from an adult with an advanced solid tumor such as melanoma, head and neck, liver or kidney cancer.

V usage is TRBV5-5 and J usage is TRBJ1-6; 12 nucleotides align to TRBD1. The CDR3 is 17 residues long. Per the germline V gene, CDR1 is SGHKS and CDR2 is YYEKEE (reference sequence). Trimming at V came to 1 base and at J to 7 bases, leaving 6 bases not matched to a gene. The CDR3 nucleotides read TGTGCCAGCAGCTTGAAGGGGACAGGGGGCTTCAATTCACCCCTCCACTTT. Translating it yields CASSLKGTGGFNSPLHF. Full variable domain (remainder filled in from reference TRBV5-5 and TRBJ1-6): DAGVTQSPTHLIKTRGQQVTLRCSPISGHKSVSWYQQVLGQGPQFIFQYYEKEERGRGNFPDRFSARQFPNYSSELNVNALLLGDSALYLCASSLKGTGGFNSPLHFGNGTRLTVT.

This clone was recorded only once. The gene calls are TRBV27 and TRBJ1-2; D unclear. CDR1 is MNHEY, CDR2 SMNVEV, per germline (reference sequence). The CDR3 loop spans 13 amino acids. Trimming shortened V by 3 bases and J by 2 bases, and 7 bases separated the two germline ends. DNA of the CDR3: TGTGCCAGCAGTTTTGGGCCCAACTATGGCTACACCTTC. It yields the protein CASSFGPNYGYTF.

The chain carries TRBV7-8 and TRBJ2-5, with unresolved D. The CDR3 extends over 16 amino acids. Germline assignment: CDR1 SGHVS and CDR2 FQNEAQ. Trimming took 1 base from V and 1 from J, leaving 13 bases between them. The CDR3 region has the DNA TGTGCCAGCAGCTTAGTATTGAATTTACCCCAAGAGACCCAGTACTTC. This translates into CASSLVLNLPQETQYF.

V is TRBV4-1 and J is TRBJ2-4, with D unclear. V lost 2 bases and J 8 bases, leaving 13 bases between the germline ends. Germline V gene sequence: CDR1 MGHRA, CDR2 YSYEKL. The CDR3 totals 14 residues. CDR3 bases: TGCGCCAGCAGCCAATTTCGTGGGATGGACATTCAGTACTTC. Translated: CASSQFRGMDIQYF.

V usage is TRBV5-6 and J usage is TRBJ2-7; TRBD2 aligns across 8 bases. The CDR3 is 14 amino acids. Losses at the gene ends were 3 bases for V and 3 bases for J; bases not matched to a gene: 5. Germline lookup yields CDR1 SGHDT and CDR2 YYEEEE. This CDR3 is CASSSGLAYYEQYF. The CDR3 region has the DNA TGTGCCAGCAGCTCCGGACTAGCTTACTACGAGCAGTACTTC.

This clone was observed a single time. The gene calls are TRBV5-1 and TRBJ1-1, with TRBD1 as a possible D gene (6 bases). The CDR3 sequence is 13 residues long. Between the trimmed V and J ends, which lost 3 bases and 2 bases, there was a span of 8 bases. CDR1 SGHRS and CDR2 YFSETQ come from the germline V gene. The CDR3 DNA follows: TGCGCCAGCAGCTCACAGGGAAACACTGAAGCTTTCTTT. Translation gives CASSSQGNTEAFF.

The chain joins TRBV6-1 to TRBJ1-6; unclear D gene. The V gene lost 2 bases and the J gene lost 0 bases, with 11 bases spanning the gap. The CDR3 loop spans 17 amino acids. Germline loops: CDR1 MNHNS, CDR2 SASEGT. In nucleotides, the CDR3 is TGTGCCAGCAGTGAATTTGAGGCCAGCTCCTATAATTCACCCCTCCACTTT. Translated: CASSEFEASSYNSPLHF.

V and J are TRBV6-5 and TRBJ2-1; a weak D match, TRBD1 (5 bases). The CDR3 has 13 amino acids. Trimming cost V 1 base and J 7 bases, with 8 bases left between them. Germline-derived CDR1 and CDR2 are MNHEY and SVGAGI. In nucleotides, the CDR3 is TGTGCCAGCAGTTACTTAGGGGCTAATGAGCAGTTCTTC. This encodes CASSYLGANEQFF.

This clone was picked up one time. V usage is TRBV19 and J usage is TRBJ1-1, with TRBD1 matching over 7 bases. Germline V gives CDR1 LNHDA, CDR2 SQIVND (reference sequence). The CDR3 totals 13 residues. V gave up 8 bases and J gave up 7 bases; unmatched junction bases: 10. CDR3 DNA: TGTGCCAGTGATGGGATCGACAGGGTTGAAGCTTTCTTT. It specifies CASDGIDRVEAFF.

The genes are TRBV28 and TRBJ1-5; D gene ambiguous. This CDR3 is built from 13 residues. V gave up 3 bases and J gave up 0 bases, with 3 bases separating them. CDR1 is MDHEN and CDR2 is SYDVKM in the germline V gene. CDR3 sequence: CASSFSSNQPQHF. CDR3 nucleotide sequence: TGTGCCAGCAGTTTTTCTAGCAATCAGCCCCAGCATTTT.

This rearrangement joins TRBV10-1 to TRBJ2-7; 10 bases align to TRBD2. The trim removed 4 bases at V and 1 base at J, leaving 1 base unmatched. The CDR3 consists of 14 residues. Germline CDR1 and CDR2: WNHNN and SYGVQD (reference sequence). This chain's CDR3 is CASSASGGSYEQYF. The CDR3, as DNA: TGCGCCAGCAGTGCTAGCGGGGGTTCCTACGAGCAGTACTTC.

This clone was recorded only once. The chain couples TRBV7-8 to TRBJ2-1; D is uncertain. Trimming cost V 5 bases and J 3 bases, with 11 bases left between them. Germline V lookup: CDR1 SGHVS, CDR2 FQNEAQ. CDR3 length equals 14 residues. CDR3 sequence: CASSPMTGYNEQFF. The CDR3 nucleotides read TGTGCCAGCAGCCCCATGACTGGCTACAATGAGCAGTTCTTC.

The V gene is TRBV20-1, the J gene TRBJ2-1; D may match TRBD1 or TRBD2 (5 bases each). From germline, CDR1 is DFQATT and CDR2 SNEGSKA (reference sequence). Trimming stripped 0 bases from V and 13 bases from J, with 10 bases between. This CDR3 has 11 residues. The DNA of the CDR3 is TGCAGTGCTAGAGAGGGGCTAGCACAGTTCTTC. This codes for CSAREGLAQFF.

The chain combines TRBV7-8 with TRBJ2-7, with 9 bases matching TRBD1. V trimming: 6 bases; J trimming: 3 bases; junction bases outside the gene matches: 6. The CDR3 totals 14 residues. CDR1 is SGHVS, CDR2 FQNEAQ, per germline. CDR3 region: CASSWGQGNYEQYF. DNA of the CDR3: TGTGCCAGCAGTTGGGGACAGGGAAACTACGAGCAGTACTTC.

The rearrangement joins TRBV6-6 to TRBJ2-7; 11 bases agree with TRBD1. V lost 7 bases and J lost 3; bases outside the gene matches: 8. Germline lookup yields CDR1 MNHNY and CDR2 SVGAGI (reference sequence). The CDR3 length is 15 residues. CDR3 nucleotide sequence: TGTGCCAGCACCGACCGGGACAGGGGGATCTACGAGCAGTACTTC. It specifies CASTDRDRGIYEQYF.

V usage is TRBV5-5 and J usage is TRBJ2-6, with a tentative D call TRBD2 (6 bases). Germline CDR1 reads SGHKS; CDR2 reads YYEKEE (reference sequence). The germline V and J ends were trimmed by 0 bases and 4 bases, with 14 bases remaining between them. The CDR3 is 17 residues long. CDR3 coding DNA: TGTGCCAGCAGCTTGGAGTTGCGGGACGCGGGGGCCAACGTCCTGACTTTC. Protein: CASSLELRDAGANVLTF.

The chain uses TRBV7-2 and TRBJ2-4; D is unresolved. Germline V gene lookup returns CDR1 SGHTA and CDR2 FQGNSA. V lost 2 bases to trimming and J lost 5 bases, with 10 bases between them. This CDR3 is built from 14 residues. The chain's CDR3 is CASSLILGQNIQYF. CDR3 sequence (DNA): TGTGCCAGCAGCTTAATTCTAGGGCAAAACATTCAGTACTTC.

This clone was detected a few times. The V gene is TRBV19, the J gene TRBJ1-4; D not resolved. Trimming stripped 7 bases from V and 5 bases from J, with 2 bases between. Germline CDR1 and CDR2: LNHDA and SQIVND (reference sequence). The CDR3 has 10 amino acids. CDR3 bases: TGTGCCAGTATGAATGAAAAACTGTTTTTT. Its protein is CASMNEKLFF.

The V call is TRBV19, the J call TRBJ2-5; TRBD1 matches at 10 bases. Trimming removed 2 bases from V and 4 bases from J; junction bases left unmatched: 1. The CDR3 has 14 amino acids. Germline-derived CDR1 and CDR2 are LNHDA and SQIVND (reference sequence). Written as DNA, the CDR3 is TGTGCCAGTAGTATACGGGACAGGGGAGAGACCCAGTACTTC. Translating it yields CASSIRDRGETQYF.

The genes are TRBV20-1 and TRBJ2-7; the D is unclear. V was clipped by 7 bases and J by 6 bases, with 10 bases between them. Germline V lookup: CDR1 DFQATT, CDR2 SNEGSKA (reference sequence). The CDR3 length is 10 residues. The CDR3 region is CSGRQGEQYF. In DNA, the CDR3 is TGCAGTGGCAGACAAGGCGAGCAGTACTTC.

By its share, this clone is medium-sized. This chain uses TRBV4-1 with TRBJ2-1; tentatively, D is TRBD1 or TRBD2 (7 bases each). The germline CDR1 and CDR2 sequences are MGHRA and YSYEKL. With 5 bases removed from V and 9 bases from J, the gap between germline ends came to 14 bases. CDR3 length equals 13 residues. The chain's CDR3 is CASSGDREGEQFF. Here the CDR3 DNA reads TGCGCCAGCAGCGGAGACAGGGAGGGTGAGCAGTTCTTC.